Shown below are 25 T cell receptor beta chains from a single sample sequenced in a study of blood T cells in healthy people across ages. Together with a sample-barcoded 5' primer, a J-beta primer mix was included in a second PCR lasting about 7 to 11 cycles. TCRdb processed the 5' RACE reads anew with MiXCR; each CDR3 protein has one entry. The table lists 1,100,000 or so distinct CDR3 sequences, more than 35% of them singletons. Sequenced sample: blood. The receptors originated from a woman aged 60-75 years in good health.

V is TRBV15 and J is TRBJ2-7; a weak D match, TRBD1 (7 bases). Trimming took 0 bases from V and 2 from J, leaving 14 bases between them. CDR1 is LNHNV and CDR2 is YYDKDF in the germline V gene (reference sequence). CDR3 length equals 16 residues. CDR3 bases: TGTGCCACCAGCAGAGATGGCCAGGGGGGAACCTACGAGCAGTACTTC. Translating gives CATSRDGQGGTYEQYF.

V and J are TRBV12-3 or TRBV12-4 and TRBJ2-1, with D hard to call. Trimming pared 1 base from V and 9 bases from J, leaving 7 bases between. This CDR3 is built from 12 residues. In nucleotides, the CDR3 is TGTGCCAGCAGTTTAGATGGGCGTGAGCAGTTCTTC. Protein: CASSLDGREQFF.

Only a few counts were recorded for this clonotype. The chain carries TRBV9 and TRBJ2-2; D is perhaps TRBD1 or TRBD2 (7 bases each). In germline, CDR1 is SGDLS, CDR2 YYNGEE. V lost 2 bases to trimming and J lost 8 bases, with 13 bases between them. The CDR3 contains 14 residues. DNA of the CDR3: TGTGCCAGCAGCGTTGGGGAGGGACAGGGGGAGCTGTTTTTT. This sequence encodes CASSVGEGQGELFF.

This chain uses TRBV7-9 with TRBJ2-1; 8 nucleotides align to TRBD2. The J segment lost 6 bases and the V segment lost 10 bases, leaving 17 bases of the junction unmatched. This CDR3 is 16 amino acids long. CDR1 SEHNR and CDR2 FQNEAQ come from the germline V gene (reference sequence). The CDR3 DNA reads TGTGCCATCACCAGGGCGGCTAGCGGGCCGGCCAATGAGCAGTTCTTC. Residues: CAITRAASGPANEQFF. The complete variable domain, with remaining parts taken from reference TRBV7-9 and TRBJ2-1, reads DTGVSQNPRHKITKRGQNVTFRCDPISEHNRLYWYRQTLGQGPEFLTYFQNEAQLEKSRLLSDRFSAERPKGSFSTLEIQRTEQGDSAMYLCAITRAASGPANEQFFGPGTRLTVL.

This clonotype occurred a few times. The gene calls are TRBV7-2 and TRBJ2-6; D is perhaps TRBD2 (6 bases). The length of the CDR3 is 18 residues. V was trimmed by 5 bases and J by 0 bases, leaving 17 bases between them. Germline CDR1 is SGHTA and CDR2 is FQGNSA. CDR3 coding DNA: TGTGCCAGCAGCCTACGGTGGGGGGTTGGCTCTGGGGCCAACGTCCTGACTTTC. Protein sequence: CASSLRWGVGSGANVLTF. Full variable domain (missing parts from reference TRBV7-2 and TRBJ2-6): GAGVSQSPSNKVTEKGKDVELRCDPISGHTALYWYRQSLGQGLEFLIYFQGNSAPDKSGLPSDRFSAERTGGSVSTLTIQRTQQEDSAVYLCASSLRWGVGSGANVLTFGAGSRLTVL.

This clonotype has a count of ten or more. This chain connects TRBV12-3 or TRBV12-4 to TRBJ2-7; the D is unclear. The V gene lost 1 base and the J gene lost 5 bases, with 9 bases spanning the gap. The CDR3 runs to 13 residues. The CDR3 sequence: CASSLDIWDEQYF. CDR3 DNA: TGTGCCAGCAGTTTAGACATCTGGGACGAGCAGTACTTC.

This clonotype was observed once. The V call is TRBV13, the J call TRBJ2-1; a weak D match, TRBD2 (5 bases). The V end lost 5 bases, the J end lost 10 bases, and 12 bases lay between the germline ends. The CDR3 is made up of 12 amino acids. Germline-derived CDR1 and CDR2 are PRHDT and FYEKMQ (reference sequence). The CDR3 protein is CASSRSVREQFF. The CDR3 bases are TGTGCCAGCAGCCGTAGCGTAAGGGAGCAGTTCTTC.

This chain uses TRBV7-2 with TRBJ2-4; 14 bases are shared with TRBD2. The CDR3 is made up of 16 amino acids. From germline, CDR1 is SGHTA and CDR2 FQGNSA. The J segment lost 13 bases and the V segment lost 5 bases, leaving 13 bases of the junction unmatched. The CDR3 DNA sequence: TGTGCCAGCAGCGGTAGGGGACTAGCGGGAGTCAGGGAGCAGTACTTC. It is translated as CASSGRGLAGVREQYF.

This clonotype was recorded a few times. The J gene is TRBJ2-7, the V gene TRBV6-6; D ambiguous. The CDR3 covers 17 residues. Deletions cut 0 bases from V and 7 bases from J, with 22 bases between. Germline CDR1 and CDR2: MNHNY and SVGAGI (reference sequence). The CDR3 here is CASSYSPPRGIYNEQYF. The CDR3 DNA reads as TGTGCCAGCAGTTACTCGCCTCCTAGAGGAATCTACAATGAGCAGTACTTC.

There are a few counts of this clonotype. V is TRBV27 and J is TRBJ2-1, with 9 bases fitting TRBD2. J lost 9 bases, V lost 4 bases, and 4 bases had no gene match. This CDR3 region has 13 residues. Germline V lookup: CDR1 MNHEY, CDR2 SMNVEV (reference sequence). The CDR3, as DNA: TGTGCCAGCAGTTGGCGGGAGGGCGGTGAGCAGTTCTTC. Its protein product is CASSWREGGEQFF.

J is TRBJ1-4 and V is TRBV29-1; D remains unclear. Deletions cut 4 bases from V and 12 bases from J, with 21 bases between. Germline V gives CDR1 SQVTM, CDR2 ANQGSEA. The CDR3 consists of 14 residues. CDR3 in amino acids: CSVARAGRTQELFF. The DNA of the CDR3 is TGCAGCGTTGCCCGGGCCGGACGGACCCAGGAACTGTTTTTT.

This chain uses TRBV13 with TRBJ2-7; 10 positions agree with TRBD2. The CDR3 length is 13 residues. The V gene's germline CDR1 is PRHDT and CDR2 FYEKMQ (reference sequence). Trimming at V came to 0 bases and at J to 8 bases, leaving 1 base not matched to a gene. DNA for the CDR3: TGTGCCAGCAGCTTAGGTAGCGGGAGGAAGCAGTACTTC. Translating it yields CASSLGSGRKQYF.

This sequence joins TRBV15 and TRBJ2-7; D gene ambiguous. CDR3 length: 16 residues. The germline gives CDR1 LNHNV, CDR2 YYDKDF (reference sequence). The V end lost 3 bases, the J end lost 4 bases, and 19 bases lay between the germline ends. The CDR3 region has the DNA TGTGCCACCAGCAGGGATGTTGGAACTGGAATTTACGAGCAGTACTTC. Encoded protein: CATSRDVGTGIYEQYF.

The chain couples TRBV20-1 to TRBJ2-3, with no clear D. CDR1 is DFQATT and CDR2 is SNEGSKA in the germline V gene (reference sequence). This CDR3 comprises 14 residues. Trimming removed 0 bases at V and 6 bases at J, with 13 bases between. The CDR3 nucleotides are TGCAGTGCTAGAGATGTGTTACTCAGGGATACGCAGTATTTT. Translating it yields CSARDVLLRDTQYF.

The genes are TRBV11-2 and TRBJ2-7, with 7 bases aligning to TRBD2. TRBJ2-5 explains the end of the DNA better; the J call may be wrong. Germline CDR1 and CDR2: SGHAT and FQNNGV. The CDR3 has 15 amino acids. In DNA, the CDR3 is TGTGCCAGCAGCTTCGGGACTACCAAGGTGGAGACCCAGTACTTC. Its protein is CASSFGTTKVETQYF.

J is TRBJ1-2 and V is TRBV9; D remains unclear. CDR3 length equals 14 residues. V was clipped by 4 bases and J by 0 bases, with 10 bases between them. Germline CDR1 reads SGDLS; CDR2 reads YYNGEE. The CDR3 loop is CASSPTVPNYGYTF. The CDR3 DNA is TGTGCCAGCAGCCCCACAGTCCCTAACTATGGCTACACCTTC.

Note on this clonotype: The junction departs from germline at one end; a sequencing error may be responsible. The chain recombines TRBV27 with TRBJ1-2, with D hard to call. The germline V gene encodes CDR1 MNHEY and CDR2 SMNVEV (reference sequence). This CDR3 has 17 amino acids. CDR3 DNA sequence: TGTGCCAGCAGTTTAGTACCGCCCGGTAGAAGCGGCTATGGCCACACCTTC. This translates into CASSLVPPGRSGYGHTF.

This clonotype was picked up a small number of times. This sequence joins TRBV5-4 and TRBJ2-3; D possibly uses TRBD1 or TRBD2 (5 bases each). The V gene lost 0 bases and the J gene lost 7 bases, with 12 bases spanning the gap. CDR1 is SGHNT, CDR2 YYREEE, per germline (reference sequence). This CDR3 contains 14 residues. The CDR3 DNA reads TGTGCCAGCAGCTTGGCCGGGACGAGGAATACGCAGTATTTT. Protein product: CASSLAGTRNTQYF.

To note about this clonotype: A read error may be the cause here, since a much bigger clone is one base away. The V call is TRBV28, the J call TRBJ2-7, with TRBD1 matching 9 bases. In germline, CDR1 is MDHEN, CDR2 SYDVKM. V lost 0 bases and J lost 6; bases outside the gene matches: 0. This CDR3 is 13 amino acids long. The CDR3 sequence: CASSLWTGGEQYF. Here the CDR3 DNA reads TGTGCCAGCAGTTTATGGACAGGGGGCGAGCAGTACTTC.

This clonotype was detected only once. V is TRBV27 and J is TRBJ2-5; weak D call: TRBD1 (5 bases). The CDR3 consists of 12 residues. Trimming took off 8 bases at V and 2 bases at J, with 9 bases between the two ends. Per germline, CDR1 MNHEY and CDR2 SMNVEV (reference sequence). The CDR3 is CASGAQQETQYF. CDR3 nucleotides: TGTGCCAGCGGGGCTCAACAAGAGACCCAGTACTTC.

The genes are TRBV27 and TRBJ2-3, with D possibly being TRBD2 (6 bases). V was clipped by 2 bases and J by 2 bases, with 14 bases between them. Germline CDR1 and CDR2: MNHEY and SMNVEV (reference sequence). The CDR3 is 16 amino acids. CDR3 bases: TGTGCCAGCAGTTTAGCCCCGGGGAGGTACACAGATACGCAGTATTTT. It encodes CASSLAPGRYTDTQYF.

The chain has TRBV12-3 or TRBV12-4 and TRBJ2-1, with D possibly being TRBD2 (6 bases). Trimming left V 3 bases short and J 0 bases short, with 9 bases between. The CDR3 covers 15 residues. The CDR3 spells CASSFGGASYNEQFF. The CDR3 DNA sequence: TGTGCCAGCAGTTTCGGCGGGGCCTCCTACAATGAGCAGTTCTTC.

In its sample, this clonotype was seen a few times. The rearrangement joins TRBV27 to TRBJ2-5; D is unresolved. The germline CDR1 and CDR2 sequences are MNHEY and SMNVEV (reference sequence). The CDR3 has 14 residues. Trimming pared 3 bases from V and 2 bases from J, leaving 10 bases between. As DNA, the CDR3 is TGTGCCAGCAGTTTGCCCGGTTTTCAAGAGACCCAGTACTTC. Translation gives CASSLPGFQETQYF.

The V call is TRBV4-2, the J call TRBJ1-2; 8 bases line up with TRBD1. The V and J ends lost 1 base and 8 bases, in that order; junction bases with no gene match: 9. Germline CDR1 is LGHNA and CDR2 is YNFKEQ. The CDR3 covers 15 residues. DNA for the CDR3: TGTGCCAGCAGCCAAGGTTCAGGGGGCTTGTTAGGCTACACCTTC. As protein: CASSQGSGGLLGYTF.

This rearrangement joins TRBV20-1 to TRBJ2-7, with 10 nucleotides matching TRBD2. This CDR3 has 12 amino acids. With 6 bases clipped from V and 7 bases from J, the junction kept 6 bases outside the gene matches. Germline CDR1 DFQATT, CDR2 SNEGSKA (reference sequence). CDR3 coding DNA: TGCAGTGCCGGACTAGCGGCGGGAGAGCAGTACTTC. Encoded protein: CSAGLAAGEQYF.